This is a list of T cell receptor beta chains from one sample in a study of shared clonotypes between healthy human individuals. TCRdb keeps only in-frame clones here, not all; method: immunoSEQ multiplex PCR. The sample has around 440,000 clones, around 77% seen once. Sequencing was performed on PBMCs. The receptors here all came from a woman in her forties in good health. Some clones in this sample may be carry-over from other donors' samples. The CDR3 runs from the conserved cysteine through the conserved F or W. A D gene is named only where the DNA matches it firmly. Where a row states a size, it is once, few, many or the class of an expanded clone; other rows omit it.

clone_size: -
j_call: TRBJ2-2
v_call: TRBV7-7
d_call: -
cdr3_aa: CASSLALAGAGELFF
cdr3_nt: TGTGCCAGCAGCTTAGCTCTAGCCGGTGCCGGGGAGCTGTTTTTT

clone_size: -
j_call: TRBJ2-5
v_call: TRBV18
d_call: -
cdr3_aa: CASSPGAPYQETQYF
cdr3_nt: TGTGCCAGCTCACCAGGGGCACCCTACCAAGAGACCCAGTACTTC

clone_size: -
j_call: TRBJ2-7
v_call: TRBV5-4
d_call: TRBD2
cdr3_aa: CASSGTSVYEQYF
cdr3_nt: TGTGCCAGCAGCGGCACTAGCGTTTACGAGCAGTACTTC

clone_size: -
j_call: TRBJ2-1
v_call: TRBV7-3
d_call: -
cdr3_aa: CASSLSLASYNEQFF
cdr3_nt: TGTGCCAGCAGCTTAAGTCTAGCGTCCTACAATGAGCAGTTCTTC

clone_size: -
j_call: TRBJ1-5
v_call: TRBV28
d_call: -
cdr3_aa: CASTPPGYPSNQPQHF
cdr3_nt: TGTGCCAGCACCCCTCCCGGGTACCCTAGCAATCAGCCCCAGCATTTT

clone_size: many
j_call: TRBJ2-7
v_call: TRBV4-2
d_call: TRBD2
cdr3_aa: CASSPGTSGDSYEQYF
cdr3_nt: TGTGCCAGCAGCCCCGGGACTAGCGGAGACTCCTACGAGCAGTACTTC

clone_size: once
j_call: TRBJ2-7
v_call: TRBV18
d_call: -
cdr3_aa: CASSPGGQSYEQYF
cdr3_nt: TGTGCCAGCTCACCTGGGGGGCAATCCTACGAGCAGTACTTC

clone_size: many
j_call: TRBJ2-1
v_call: TRBV27
d_call: TRBD2
cdr3_aa: CASSSLSGGGPHEQFF
cdr3_nt: TGTGCCAGCAGTTCCCTTAGCGGGGGGGGCCCGCATGAGCAGTTCTTC

clone_size: -
j_call: TRBJ2-7
v_call: TRBV4-1
d_call: TRBD2
cdr3_aa: CASSPTSASSTYEQYF
cdr3_nt: TGCGCCAGCAGCCCCACTAGCGCCTCGTCGACCTACGAGCAGTACTTC

clone_size: few
j_call: TRBJ2-1
v_call: TRBV5-1
d_call: TRBD2
cdr3_aa: CASSIPGLAGDNEQFF
cdr3_nt: TGCGCCAGCTCAATCCCGGGACTAGCGGGAGACAATGAGCAGTTCTTC

clone_size: -
j_call: TRBJ2-6
v_call: TRBV4-1
d_call: TRBD1
cdr3_aa: CASSQDAGQGASGANVLTF
cdr3_nt: TGCGCCAGCAGCCAAGATGCAGGACAGGGGGCCTCTGGGGCCAACGTCCTGACTTTC

clone_size: -
j_call: TRBJ2-3
v_call: TRBV5-1
d_call: -
cdr3_aa: CASSFSSGYNTDTQYF
cdr3_nt: TGCGCCAGCAGCTTTTCATCCGGGTACAACACAGATACGCAGTATTTT

clone_size: -
j_call: TRBJ1-1
v_call: TRBV27
d_call: -
cdr3_aa: CASSFNGENTEAFF
cdr3_nt: TGTGCCAGCAGTTTTAATGGGGAGAACACTGAAGCTTTCTTT

clone_size: -
j_call: TRBJ2-3
v_call: TRBV6-1
d_call: -
cdr3_aa: CASSERGVLDTQYF
cdr3_nt: TGTGCCAGCAGTGAGAGGGGGGTATTAGATACGCAGTATTTT

clone_size: -
j_call: TRBJ2-1
v_call: TRBV5-1
d_call: TRBD2
cdr3_aa: CASSPGTSGKQFF
cdr3_nt: TGCGCCAGCAGCCCCGGGACTAGCGGGAAGCAGTTCTTC

clone_size: few
j_call: TRBJ2-7
v_call: TRBV19
d_call: TRBD2
cdr3_aa: CASRSGTSYEQYF
cdr3_nt: TGTGCCAGTAGGAGCGGGACTAGCTACGAGCAGTACTTC

clone_size: -
j_call: TRBJ2-7
v_call: TRBV7-9
d_call: TRBD1
cdr3_aa: CASTRQGVGYEQYF
cdr3_nt: TGTGCCAGCACCCGACAGGGTGTCGGCTACGAGCAGTACTTC

clone_size: -
j_call: TRBJ2-3
v_call: TRBV10-3
d_call: TRBD2
cdr3_aa: CAISESPSGRTDTQYF
cdr3_nt: TGTGCCATCAGTGAGTCGCCCAGCGGGAGGACAGATACGCAGTATTTT

clone_size: -
j_call: TRBJ2-7
v_call: TRBV7-2
d_call: TRBD2
cdr3_aa: CASSTIAGGAYEQYF
cdr3_nt: TGTGCCAGCAGCACAATAGCGGGAGGCGCCTACGAGCAGTACTTC

clone_size: once
j_call: TRBJ2-5
v_call: TRBV11-1
d_call: -
cdr3_aa: CASSLGLGVGTQYF
cdr3_nt: TGTGCCAGCAGCTTAGGGCTGGGCGTCGGGACCCAGTACTTC

clone_size: -
j_call: TRBJ2-5
v_call: TRBV9
d_call: -
cdr3_aa: CASSVVAGGTGTHQETQYF
cdr3_nt: TGTGCCAGCAGCGTAGTTGCCGGGGGGACGGGGACACACCAAGAGACCCAGTACTTC

clone_size: -
j_call: TRBJ2-1
v_call: TRBV7-9
d_call: -
cdr3_aa: CASSTLQGVDEQFF
cdr3_nt: TGTGCCAGCAGCACTCTCCAGGGAGTCGATGAGCAGTTCTTC

clone_size: -
j_call: TRBJ2-1
v_call: TRBV6-1
d_call: TRBD2
cdr3_aa: CASRRLADEYNEQFF
cdr3_nt: TGTGCCAGCAGGAGACTAGCGGACGAATACAATGAGCAGTTCTTC

clone_size: -
j_call: TRBJ1-2
v_call: TRBV6-1
d_call: TRBD1
cdr3_aa: CACRTGANYGYTF
cdr3_nt: TGTGCCTGTAGGACAGGGGCTAACTATGGCTACACCTTC